These 21 T cell receptor beta chains were sequenced from one sample in a study of shared clonotypes between healthy human individuals. CD45RO-negative CD8 cells positively selected for CCR7 made up the naive population, which excluded terminally differentiated effector memory CD45RA+ cells. TCRdb keeps only in-frame clones here, not all; method: immunoSEQ multiplex PCR. This table holds about 2 million clones, 85% to 95% found once. The source material was naive CD8+ T cells sorted from blood. These receptors originate from a man aged 18 to 29 in good health.

The chain recombines TRBV6-5 with TRBJ2-7, with D tentatively TRBD1 or TRBD2 (6 bases each). This CDR3 region has 15 residues. Trimming took off 7 bases at V and 3 bases at J, with 19 bases between the two ends. The V gene's germline CDR1 is MNHEY and CDR2 SVGAGI. CDR3 residues: CASTYRGRGLYEQYF. The CDR3 nucleotides are TGTGCCAGCACCTATCGTGGCAGGGGACTCTACGAGCAGTACTTC.

Comment on this clone: Other DNA sequences within the sample encode an identical CDR3. This chain joins TRBV7-9 and TRBJ2-5; D is unresolved. The ends were cut back, 0 bases at V and 2 bases at J, with 7 bases in the middle. This CDR3 is built from 14 residues. CDR1 is SEHNR, CDR2 FQNEAQ, per germline (reference sequence). DNA for the CDR3: TGTGCCAGCAGCTTAGCGGGCCAGCAAGAGACCCAGTACTTC. Its protein is CASSLAGQQETQYF.

This clone was observed once. The chain uses TRBV27 and TRBJ1-2; 8 bases match TRBD1. Trimming removed 3 bases from V and 5 bases from J; junction bases left unmatched: 8. This CDR3 has 15 amino acids. CDR1 is MNHEY and CDR2 is SMNVEV in the germline V gene (reference sequence). The DNA for the CDR3 is TGTGCCAGCAGTTTTTACAGGGGGTACCTTTATGGCTACACCTTC. Protein: CASSFYRGYLYGYTF.

This clone showed up just once. J is TRBJ2-1 and V is TRBV20-1, with no clear D. This CDR3 has 11 amino acids. V dropped 1 base and J dropped 4 bases, with 2 bases sitting between them. The germline V gene has CDR1 DFQATT and CDR2 SNEGSKA (reference sequence). CDR3 residues: CSARVYNEQFF. Written as DNA, the CDR3 is TGCAGTGCTAGAGTTTACAATGAGCAGTTCTTC.

The V and J genes are TRBV5-4 and TRBJ1-2, with 10 bases aligning to TRBD1. This CDR3 has 14 amino acids. Per germline, CDR1 SGHNT and CDR2 YYREEE (reference sequence). Losses at the gene ends were 0 bases for V and 7 bases for J; bases not matched to a gene: 3. Here the CDR3 reads CASSLGGQGGGYTF. The CDR3 region has the DNA TGTGCCAGCAGCTTGGGTGGACAGGGGGGTGGCTACACCTTC.

The chain joins TRBV5-4 to TRBJ2-1; TRBD2 matches 12 bases. Germline V gene lookup returns CDR1 SGHNT and CDR2 YYREEE (reference sequence). Trimming at V came to 5 bases and at J to 3 bases, leaving 6 bases not matched to a gene. The CDR3 length is 16 residues. CDR3 sequence (DNA): TGTGCCAGCAGGCCCGGACTAGCGGGGAACTACAATGAGCAGTTCTTC. It encodes CASRPGLAGNYNEQFF.

This chain links TRBV5-8 with TRBJ1-3; no clear D. Deletions cut 2 bases from V and 1 base from J, with 7 bases between. CDR3 length: 14 residues. Germline CDR1 SGHTS, CDR2 YDEGEE. In nucleotides, the CDR3 is TGTGCCAGCAGCTTAGGGCGGTCTGGAAACACCATATATTTT. It yields the protein CASSLGRSGNTIYF. Based on the CDR3 plus reference TRBV5-8 and TRBJ1-3, the full variable domain is EAGVTQSPTHLIKTRGQQATLRCSPISGHTSVYWYQQALGLGLQFLLWYDEGEERNRGNFPPRFSGRQFPNYSSELNVNALELEDSALYLCASSLGRSGNTIYFGEGSWLTVV.

The genes are TRBV7-6 and TRBJ2-7, with D hard to call. The CDR3 spans 15 residues. Germline V gene sequence: CDR1 SGHVS, CDR2 FNYEAQ. Trimming pared 4 bases from V and 2 bases from J, leaving 15 bases between. The CDR3 loop reads CASSSMLSTAYEQYF. The CDR3 DNA follows: TGTGCCAGCAGCTCAATGTTGAGTACTGCCTACGAGCAGTACTTC.

This clone was observed a handful of times. V gene TRBV7-2 combines with J gene TRBJ1-2; 7 nucleotides align to TRBD1. The ends lost 1 base at V and 4 bases at J; junction bases unmatched: 9. This CDR3 region has 16 residues. Germline CDR1 is SGHTA and CDR2 is FQGNSA. CDR3 sequence: CASSLEEGAPVYGYTF. CDR3 nucleotide sequence: TGTGCCAGCAGCTTAGAGGAGGGGGCGCCAGTCTATGGCTACACCTTC. The variable domain in full, completed from reference TRBV7-2 and TRBJ1-2, reads GAGVSQSPSNKVTEKGKDVELRCDPISGHTALYWYRQSLGQGLEFLIYFQGNSAPDKSGLPSDRFSAERTGGSVSTLTIQRTQQEDSAVYLCASSLEEGAPVYGYTFGSGTRLTVV.

The chain joins TRBV10-2 to TRBJ2-2; the D is unclear. Germline-derived CDR1 and CDR2 are WSHSY and SAAADI. This CDR3 spans 14 amino acids. Trimming removed 6 bases at V and 9 bases at J, with 17 bases between. The CDR3 here is CASSARAELWELFF. The CDR3 DNA reads as TGCGCCAGCAGCGCCCGGGCCGAGCTATGGGAGCTGTTTTTT.

A note on this clone: The junction differs from germline at one of its ends, possibly a read error. The chain couples TRBV7-9 to TRBJ2-1; tentative D call: TRBD1 (6 bases). The CDR3 sequence is 11 residues long. Germline assignment: CDR1 SEHNR and CDR2 FQNEAQ (reference sequence). The CDR3 sequence: CASSVTGLPLF. For the CDR3, the DNA is TGTGCCAGCAGCGTTACAGGGCTTCCACTCTTC.

V and J are TRBV2 and TRBJ2-7; tentative D call: TRBD2 (6 bases). V was shortened by 1 base and J by 2 bases, with 12 bases between the two germline ends. Germline lookup yields CDR1 SNHLY and CDR2 FYNNEI. CDR3 size: 15 residues. CDR3 coding DNA: TGTGCCAGCAGTGAAGGGGTCGGCGGGACCTACGAGCAGTACTTC. Translating gives CASSEGVGGTYEQYF.

The V gene is TRBV11-2, the J gene TRBJ2-3, with unresolved D. Deletions cut 5 bases from V and 0 bases from J, with 18 bases between. Germline CDR1 and CDR2: SGHAT and FQNNGV. CDR3 length: 17 amino acids. CDR3 protein: CASSPSGLVVSTDTQYF. Here the CDR3 DNA reads TGTGCCAGCAGCCCCTCCGGGCTAGTGGTAAGCACAGATACGCAGTATTTT.

The V gene is TRBV5-6, the J gene TRBJ2-7; the D is unclear. V lost 4 bases, J lost 3 bases, and 8 bases lay in between. This CDR3 is 12 amino acids long. Germline loops: CDR1 SGHDT, CDR2 YYEEEE. The CDR3, as DNA: TGTGCCAGCAGCGTAGGATACTACGAGCAGTACTTC. Protein: CASSVGYYEQYF.

This chain connects TRBV14 to TRBJ2-6; D remains unclear. CDR1 and CDR2 (germline): SGHDN, FVKESK. The length of the CDR3 is 13 residues. The ends were cut back, 4 bases at V and 1 base at J, with 2 bases in the middle. The chain's CDR3 is CASSPSGANVLTF. DNA for the CDR3: TGTGCCAGCAGCCCATCTGGGGCCAACGTCCTGACTTTC.

As DNA, the CDR3 is TGTGCCAGCAGCTTCGTAGACTTCAACACCTACGAGCAGTACTTC. It specifies CASSFVDFNTYEQYF. The rearrangement links TRBV7-9 to TRBJ2-7; no firm D call. The CDR3 sequence is 15 residues long. Trimming shortened V by 3 bases and J by 2 bases, and 14 bases separated the two germline ends. Germline values: CDR1 SEHNR, CDR2 FQNEAQ (reference sequence).

Turning to this clone: Other DNA sequences in the sample encode the same CDR3. The chain is built from TRBV6-5 and TRBJ1-1; D is unresolved. From germline, CDR1 is MNHEY and CDR2 SVGAGI. The length of the CDR3 is 13 residues. Trimming stripped 0 bases from V and 5 bases from J, with 7 bases between. DNA for the CDR3: TGTGCCAGCAGTTACTCGGAGGGAACTGAAGCTTTCTTT. Protein sequence: CASSYSEGTEAFF.

The chain has TRBV19 and TRBJ2-6, with a weak D call TRBD2 (6 bases). The V end lost 5 bases, the J end lost 0 bases, and 20 bases lay between the germline ends. The CDR3 is 19 residues long. The V gene's germline CDR1 is LNHDA and CDR2 SQIVND (reference sequence). The CDR3 here is CASSLVDYPTLSGANVLTF. The CDR3 region has the DNA TGTGCCAGTAGTCTGGTGGACTACCCGACACTCTCTGGGGCCAACGTCCTGACTTTC.

Of note for this clone: The sample holds other DNA sequences that translate to the same CDR3. The chain recombines TRBV6-5 with TRBJ2-3; D ambiguous. The CDR3 extends over 15 amino acids. Germline-derived CDR1 and CDR2 are MNHEY and SVGAGI. With 2 bases removed from V and 1 base from J, the gap between germline ends came to 10 bases. CDR3 DNA sequence: TGTGCCAGCAGTTACGCGGCAGGAGGCACAGATACGCAGTATTTT. It specifies CASSYAAGGTDTQYF.

CDR3: CAWSVPARGYEQYF. For the CDR3, the DNA is TGTGCCTGGAGTGTTCCCGCCAGGGGCTACGAGCAGTACTTC. The chain is built from TRBV30 and TRBJ2-7; possibly TRBD1 for D (6 bases). This CDR3 region has 14 residues. CDR1 and CDR2 from the germline V gene are GTSNPN and SVGIG (reference sequence). Trimming cost V 0 bases and J 3 bases, with 12 bases left between them.

The chain uses TRBV18 and TRBJ2-7, with TRBD1 matching over 7 bases. From germline, CDR1 is KGHSH and CDR2 LQKENI. The junction had 13 bases not matched to a gene; V was cut back by 4 bases and J by 4 bases. The CDR3 contains 16 residues. DNA for the CDR3: TGTGCCAGCTCACGAATAGACAGGGTGAAAGAGTACGAGCAGTACTTC. Translating it yields CASSRIDRVKEYEQYF.